Included here is one T cell receptor (beta chain) sequence, with context. The CDR3 totals 13 residues. Germline CDR1 GTSNPN, CDR2 SVGIG (reference sequence). This specimen belongs to a study of monozygotic twins with inflammatory bowel disease. UMIs incorporating a 6-nucleotide sample barcode were appended by means of template switching. Reprocessing the 5' RACE reads, TCRdb reports a single entry for every CDR3 protein and omits DNA. Recorded for this sample: 350,000 to 500,000 distinct CDR3 sequences. The clonotype originates from a human donor with ulcerative colitis or Crohn's disease, or a healthy co-twin of an affected twin (not recorded which). J is TRBJ2-2 and V is TRBV30. The sample comprised blood. CDR3 protein: CAWSVQRTGELFF.